One sample yielded the 21 T cell receptor beta chains listed below, sequenced in a study of response to subunit inactivated influenza vaccine. A single record per CDR3 protein comes from TCRdb applying MiXCR to the RT-PCR reads. The table has under 800,000 distinct CDR3 sequences, 11% to 15% seen once. The sample consisted of PBMCs from blood, taken 14 days before vaccination. The receptors stem from a man aged 50 or older who received an inactivated influenza vaccine.

This clonotype showed up just a few times. DNA of the CDR3: TGTGCCACAGGACTAGCGGGGGGTCCTGAGCAGTTCTTC. Its translation is CATGLAGGPEQFF. The rearrangement uses TRBV28 and TRBJ2-1, with TRBD2 matching over 14 bases. Per the germline V gene, CDR1 is MDHEN and CDR2 is SYDVKM. The V gene end was trimmed by 10 bases and the J gene end by 9 bases; junction bases not matched to a gene: 5. The CDR3 runs to 13 residues. Using reference TRBV28 and TRBJ2-1 for the parts outside the CDR3, the full variable domain is DVKVTQSSRYLVKRTGEKVFLECVQDMDHENMFWYRQDPGLGLRLIYFSYDVKMKEKGDIPEGYSVSREKKERFSLILESASTNQTSMYLCATGLAGGPEQFFGPGTRLTVL.

The chain is built from TRBV7-2 and TRBJ2-7; 10 nucleotides align to TRBD1. The CDR3 has 17 amino acids. Germline CDR1 and CDR2: SGHTA and FQGNSA. After removal of 3 bases from V and 0 bases from J, the junction contained 8 bases not matched to a gene. CDR3 sequence: CASSFPGQGPRSYEQYF. The CDR3 DNA reads TGTGCCAGCAGCTTTCCGGGACAGGGGCCCCGCTCCTACGAGCAGTACTTC.

This clonotype showed up just a few times. The chain has TRBV29-1 and TRBJ1-3; the D is unclear. V was shortened by 3 bases and J by 1 base, with 10 bases between the two germline ends. The CDR3 length is 14 residues. Germline V gene sequence: CDR1 SQVTM, CDR2 ANQGSEA. Written as DNA, the CDR3 is TGCAGCGTTGAGCAGGCCGGGTCTGGAAACACCATATATTTT. Amino acid sequence: CSVEQAGSGNTIYF.

This clonotype was observed a handful of times. This chain links TRBV6-1 with TRBJ1-2; the match to TRBD1 covers 8 bases. The CDR3 is 14 amino acids. The trim removed 5 bases at V and 7 bases at J, leaving 9 bases unmatched. CDR1 MNHNS and CDR2 SASEGT come from the germline V gene. CDR3 coding DNA: TGTGCCAGCAGTCCCGGACAGGGCAGAGCTGGCTACACCTTC. This sequence encodes CASSPGQGRAGYTF.

This clonotype is medium-sized. The chain has TRBV4-1 and TRBJ2-1, with 7 bases identical to TRBD2. Germline V CDR1 and CDR2: MGHRA, YSYEKL. V lost 1 base and J lost 8; bases outside the gene matches: 20. The length of the CDR3 is 19 residues. CDR3 loop: CASSQGLQLTGGLRDEQFF. CDR3 coding DNA: TGCGCCAGCAGCCAAGGCCTCCAGTTGACGGGGGGACTTCGGGATGAGCAGTTCTTC.

The chain employs TRBV20-1 and TRBJ1-3; D is uncertain. With 3 bases removed from V and 6 bases from J, the gap between germline ends came to 6 bases. From germline, CDR1 is DFQATT and CDR2 SNEGSKA (reference sequence). The CDR3 totals 11 residues. The CDR3 loop reads CSASRENTIYF. In DNA, the CDR3 is TGCAGTGCTAGTCGGGAAAACACCATATATTTT.

This clonotype appeared a few times. This chain's CDR3 is CAIRPGQGARSYEQYF. As DNA, the CDR3 is TGTGCCATCAGACCGGGACAGGGGGCGCGGTCCTACGAGCAGTACTTC. V and J are TRBV10-3 and TRBJ2-7, with TRBD1 matching 12 bases. V dropped 6 bases and J dropped 1; count of bases not matched to a gene: 7. The CDR3 spans 16 residues. Germline CDR1 is ENHRY and CDR2 is SYGVKD.

This clonotype was recorded a few times. The rearrangement links TRBV2 to TRBJ2-1, with 8 bases that match TRBD1. J gave up 9 bases and V 4 bases, and 8 bases lay outside the gene matches. This CDR3 contains 14 residues. CDR1 and CDR2 (germline): SNHLY, FYNNEI. The CDR3 spells CASSGGRQGSEQFF. The DNA for the CDR3 is TGTGCCAGCAGTGGGGGCAGACAGGGGAGTGAGCAGTTCTTC.

This clonotype was detected only a few times. V and J are TRBV7-2 and TRBJ2-1; D gene uncertain. Trimming left V 5 bases short and J 8 bases short, with 7 bases between. There are 11 residues in the CDR3. The germline V gene has CDR1 SGHTA and CDR2 FQGNSA. The CDR3 sequence is CASSPYYEQFF. The DNA of the CDR3 is TGTGCCAGCAGCCCATACTATGAGCAGTTCTTC.

This clonotype was observed a few times. The chain combines TRBV5-5 with TRBJ2-5, with D unclear. Germline assignment: CDR1 SGHKS and CDR2 YYEKEE (reference sequence). V was pared by 2 bases and J by 4 bases, with 18 bases between. The CDR3 runs to 16 residues. Here the CDR3 DNA reads TGTGCCAGCAGCTTTGGCGAATCAAGACCCTCAGAGACCCAGTACTTC. As protein: CASSFGESRPSETQYF. Complete variable domain (other parts from reference TRBV5-5 and TRBJ2-5): DAGVTQSPTHLIKTRGQQVTLRCSPISGHKSVSWYQQVLGQGPQFIFQYYEKEERGRGNFPDRFSARQFPNYSSELNVNALLLGDSALYLCASSFGESRPSETQYFGPGTRLLVL.

V usage is TRBV4-2 and J usage is TRBJ1-2, with D tentatively TRBD1 (5 bases). Germline V lookup: CDR1 LGHNA, CDR2 YNFKEQ. Trimming stripped 0 bases from V and 2 bases from J, with 13 bases between. The CDR3 is made up of 16 amino acids. The CDR3 protein is CASSQDLGATNYGYTF. Written as DNA, the CDR3 is TGTGCCAGCAGCCAAGATCTAGGGGCCACCAACTATGGCTACACCTTC.

This chain links TRBV12-3 or TRBV12-4 with TRBJ1-6; D may be TRBD1 (6 bases). The CDR3 sequence is 14 residues long. Trimming left V 2 bases short and J 12 bases short, with 14 bases between. CDR3 sequence: CASSLQGHLLPLHF. The CDR3 bases are TGTGCCAGCAGTTTACAGGGACACCTGTTACCCCTCCACTTT.

In its sample, this clonotype was seen a few times. V is TRBV28 and J is TRBJ2-1, with D perhaps being TRBD1 or TRBD2 (7 bases each). CDR1 and CDR2 from the germline V gene are MDHEN and SYDVKM. Trimming cost V 5 bases and J 12 bases, with 35 bases left between them. The CDR3 extends over 19 amino acids. CDR3 nucleotides: TGTGCCAGCAGTACCCGGGGGGCGATACGGAGGGACAGCCCTCTAGTGCAGTTCTTC. Its translation is CASSTRGAIRRDSPLVQFF.

This clonotype was counted a few times. The junction differs from germline at one of its ends, possibly a read error. The chain uses TRBV5-1 and TRBJ1-1, with 7 bases matching TRBD1. The CDR3 is 15 residues long. Per the germline V gene, CDR1 is SGHRS and CDR2 is YFSETQ. Here the CDR3 reads CASRLEWTGQAGAFF. The CDR3 DNA is TGCGCCAGCAGGTTGGAATGGACAGGCCAAGCCGGAGCTTTCTTT. Together with reference TRBV5-1 and TRBJ1-1, the CDR3 gives the full variable domain: KAGVTQTPRYLIKTRGQQVTLSCSPISGHRSVSWYQQTPGQGLQFLFEYFSETQRNKGNFPGRFSGRQFSNSRSEMNVSTLELGDSALYLCASRLEWTGQAGAFFGQGTRLTVV.

Only a few counts were recorded for this clonotype. This chain joins TRBV24-1 and TRBJ2-1, with D perhaps TRBD2 (6 bases). V was clipped by 5 bases and J by 0 bases, with 16 bases between them. Per the germline V gene, CDR1 is KGHDR and CDR2 is SFDVKD. CDR3 length equals 17 residues. The CDR3 DNA follows: TGTGCCACCAGTGTAAGTTCTAGCGCAAGCTCCTACAATGAGCAGTTCTTC. Protein sequence: CATSVSSSASSYNEQFF.

V usage is TRBV5-4 and J usage is TRBJ2-3; the D is unclear. Germline V gene lookup returns CDR1 SGHNT and CDR2 YYREEE (reference sequence). The CDR3 contains 15 residues. V was trimmed by 4 bases and J by 0 bases, leaving 12 bases between them. CDR3 protein: CASSLQLSSTDTQYF. The DNA of the CDR3 is TGTGCCAGCAGCCTACAGTTGTCTAGCACAGATACGCAGTATTTT.

V is TRBV20-1 and J is TRBJ1-5; tentatively, D is TRBD1 (5 bases). Germline CDR1 reads DFQATT; CDR2 reads SNEGSKA (reference sequence). This CDR3 is built from 15 residues. Between the trimmed V and J ends, which lost 0 bases and 7 bases, there was a span of 16 bases. The CDR3 region has the DNA TGCAGTGCTAGAGATTCAGGCAGGGCGGGACAGCCCCAGCATTTT. Translating gives CSARDSGRAGQPQHF.

The V and J genes are TRBV5-5 and TRBJ2-1, with TRBD2 matching over 12 bases. The CDR3 contains 16 residues. V dropped 4 bases and J dropped 6; count of bases not matched to a gene: 8. The germline V gene has CDR1 SGHKS and CDR2 YYEKEE (reference sequence). CDR3 loop: CASSTSLAGGLNEQFF. The DNA for the CDR3 is TGTGCCAGCAGCACCTCACTAGCGGGGGGCCTCAATGAGCAGTTCTTC.

This sequence joins TRBV4-2 and TRBJ2-3, with D maybe TRBD1 (5 bases). Trimming took off 3 bases at V and 0 bases at J, with 10 bases between the two ends. CDR1 is LGHNA and CDR2 is YNFKEQ in the germline V gene. The CDR3 extends over 15 amino acids. The CDR3 DNA reads as TGTGCCAGCAGCCAGGGGCTACCGAGCACAGATACGCAGTATTTT. Translation: CASSQGLPSTDTQYF.

The CDR3 coding sequence is TGCGCCAGCAGCCAAGCCCACAGGGGCACCGGGGAGCTGTTTTTT. Its protein product is CASSQAHRGTGELFF. The chain couples TRBV4-1 to TRBJ2-2; 7 bases are a match to TRBD1. V shed 1 base and J 4 bases; nucleotides not matched to a gene: 3. Germline V gene data show CDR1 as MGHRA and CDR2 as YSYEKL. The CDR3 extends over 15 amino acids.

The rearrangement links TRBV6-2 or TRBV6-3 to TRBJ1-5; D call uncertain. Germline values: CDR1 MNHEY, CDR2 SVGEGT. Trimming removed 5 bases from V and 3 bases from J, with 8 bases in between. CDR3 length: 13 amino acids. The CDR3 DNA follows: TGTGCCAGCAGTCGTGTGCACAATCAGCCCCAGCATTTT. This encodes CASSRVHNQPQHF.